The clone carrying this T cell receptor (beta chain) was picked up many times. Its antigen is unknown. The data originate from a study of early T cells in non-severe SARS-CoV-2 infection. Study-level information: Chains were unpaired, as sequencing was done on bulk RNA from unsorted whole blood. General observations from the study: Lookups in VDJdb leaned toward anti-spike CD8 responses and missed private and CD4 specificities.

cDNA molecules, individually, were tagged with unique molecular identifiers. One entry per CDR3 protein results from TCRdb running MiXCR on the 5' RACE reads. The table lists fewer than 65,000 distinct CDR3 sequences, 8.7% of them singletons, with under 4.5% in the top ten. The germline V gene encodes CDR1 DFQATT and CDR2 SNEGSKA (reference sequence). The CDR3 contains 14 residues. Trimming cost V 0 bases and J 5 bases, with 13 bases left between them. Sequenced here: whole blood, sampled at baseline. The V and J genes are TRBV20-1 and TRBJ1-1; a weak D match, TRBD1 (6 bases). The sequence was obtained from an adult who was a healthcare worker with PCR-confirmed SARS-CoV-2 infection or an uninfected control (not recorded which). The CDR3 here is CSARESRGRTEAFF. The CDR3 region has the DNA TGCAGTGCTAGAGAATCCAGGGGTCGTACTGAAGCTTTCTTT.